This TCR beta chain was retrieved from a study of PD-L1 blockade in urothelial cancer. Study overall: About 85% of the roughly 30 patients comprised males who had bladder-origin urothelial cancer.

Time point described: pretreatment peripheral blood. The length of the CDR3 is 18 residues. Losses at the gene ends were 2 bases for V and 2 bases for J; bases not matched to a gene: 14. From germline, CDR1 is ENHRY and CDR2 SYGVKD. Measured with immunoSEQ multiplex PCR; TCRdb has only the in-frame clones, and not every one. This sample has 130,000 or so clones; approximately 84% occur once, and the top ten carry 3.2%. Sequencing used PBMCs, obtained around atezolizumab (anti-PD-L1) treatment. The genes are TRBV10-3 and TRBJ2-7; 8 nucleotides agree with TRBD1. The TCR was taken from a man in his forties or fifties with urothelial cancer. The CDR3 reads CAISETFRPGTGTYEQYF. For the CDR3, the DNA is TGTGCCATCAGTGAGACCTTTCGGCCCGGGACAGGCACCTACGAGCAGTACTTC.